This record looks at one TCR beta chain sequence and its context. The antigen remains undetermined. These data originate in a study of T-cell memory formation after mild COVID-19. Study results and caveats: Nothing showed for sure that second-wave clones peaking on day 37 were SARS-CoV-2 specific. The study found balanced CD4/CD8 in clones contracting day 15 to 85 and a CD4+ lean in later expanders.

5'RACE, which relied on constant-segment primers, yielded TCR alpha and TCR beta cDNA libraries carrying sample barcodes and UMIs. In TCRdb, the 5' RACE reads were re-called with MiXCR into one record per CDR3 protein. Among approximately 260,000 distinct CDR3 sequences listed, 16% were seen once. The sequenced sample consisted of PBMCs or a T cell subset sorted from them (not recorded which). This sequence was found in a man between 18 and 29 years old who had mild COVID-19 (a few samples of this study predate the infection). Cell type and time point are not known.

CDR3 DNA: TGTGCCAGCAGCTTAGGTCCTCTAGAGACCCAGTACTTC. Encoded protein: CASSLGPLETQYF. The chain employs TRBV7-2 and TRBJ2-5; the D is unclear. V lost 1 base to trimming and J lost 4 bases, with 7 bases between them. The CDR3 consists of 13 residues. Germline assignment: CDR1 SGHTA and CDR2 FQGNSA.